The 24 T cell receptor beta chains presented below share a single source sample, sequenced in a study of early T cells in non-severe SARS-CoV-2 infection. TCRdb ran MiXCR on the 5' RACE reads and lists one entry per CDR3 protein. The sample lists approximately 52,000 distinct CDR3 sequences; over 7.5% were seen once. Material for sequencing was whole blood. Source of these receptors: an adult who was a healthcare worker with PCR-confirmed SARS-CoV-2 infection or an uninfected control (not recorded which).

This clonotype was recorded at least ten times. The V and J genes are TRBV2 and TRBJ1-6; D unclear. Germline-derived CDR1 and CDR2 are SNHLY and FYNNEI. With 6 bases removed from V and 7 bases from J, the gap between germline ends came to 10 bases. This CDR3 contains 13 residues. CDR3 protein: CASSGNPNSPLHF. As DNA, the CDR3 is TGTGCCAGCAGCGGGAATCCGAATTCACCCCTCCACTTT.

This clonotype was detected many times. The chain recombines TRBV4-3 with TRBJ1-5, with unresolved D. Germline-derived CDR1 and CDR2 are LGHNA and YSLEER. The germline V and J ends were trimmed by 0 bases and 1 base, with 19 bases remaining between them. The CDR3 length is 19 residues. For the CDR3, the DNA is TGCGCCAGCAGCCAAGACTTATCGGCCCCAACGACAAGCAATCAGCCCCAGCATTTT. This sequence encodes CASSQDLSAPTTSNQPQHF.

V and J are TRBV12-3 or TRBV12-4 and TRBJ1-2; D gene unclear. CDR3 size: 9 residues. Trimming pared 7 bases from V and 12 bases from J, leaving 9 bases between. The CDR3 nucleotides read TGTGCCAGCACCCCCGGGGACACCTTC. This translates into CASTPGDTF.

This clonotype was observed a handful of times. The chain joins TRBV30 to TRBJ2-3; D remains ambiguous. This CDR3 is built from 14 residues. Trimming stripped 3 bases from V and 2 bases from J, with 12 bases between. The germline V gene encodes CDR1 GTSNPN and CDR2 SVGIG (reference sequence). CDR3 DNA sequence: TGTGCCTGGAGACGGGCCGGATACACAGATACGCAGTATTTT. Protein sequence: CAWRRAGYTDTQYF.

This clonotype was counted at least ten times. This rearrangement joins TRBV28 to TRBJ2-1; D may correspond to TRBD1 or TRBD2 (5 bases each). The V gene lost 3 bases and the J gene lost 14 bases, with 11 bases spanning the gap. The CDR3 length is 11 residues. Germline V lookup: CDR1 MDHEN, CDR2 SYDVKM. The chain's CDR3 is CASSLGEREFF. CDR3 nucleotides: TGTGCCAGCAGTTTGGGGGAAAGAGAGTTCTTC.

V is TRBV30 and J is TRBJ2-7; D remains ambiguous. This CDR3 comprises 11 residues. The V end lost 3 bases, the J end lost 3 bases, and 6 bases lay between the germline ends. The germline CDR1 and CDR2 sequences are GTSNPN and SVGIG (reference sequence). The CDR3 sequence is CAWRQNYEQYF. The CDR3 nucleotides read TGTGCCTGGAGACAGAACTACGAGCAGTACTTC. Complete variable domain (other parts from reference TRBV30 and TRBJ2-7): SQTIHQWPATLVQPVGSPLSLECTVEGTSNPNLYWYRQAAGRGLQLLFYSVGIGQISSEVPQNLSASRPQDRQFILSSKKLLLSDSGFYLCAWRQNYEQYFGPGTRLTVT.

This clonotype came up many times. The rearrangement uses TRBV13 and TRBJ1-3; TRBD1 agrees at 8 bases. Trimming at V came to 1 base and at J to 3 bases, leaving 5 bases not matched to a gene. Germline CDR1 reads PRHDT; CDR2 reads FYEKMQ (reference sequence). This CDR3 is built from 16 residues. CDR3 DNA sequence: TGTGCCAGCAGCTTAGAGGGCAGGGGGCTTGGAAACACCATATATTTT. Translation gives CASSLEGRGLGNTIYF.

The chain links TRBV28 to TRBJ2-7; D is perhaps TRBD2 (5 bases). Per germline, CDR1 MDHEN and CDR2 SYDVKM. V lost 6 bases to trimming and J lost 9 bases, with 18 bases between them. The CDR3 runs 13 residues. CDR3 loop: CASSPTGLTRQYF. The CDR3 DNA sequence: TGTGCCAGCAGCCCGACCGGACTTACGAGGCAGTACTTC.

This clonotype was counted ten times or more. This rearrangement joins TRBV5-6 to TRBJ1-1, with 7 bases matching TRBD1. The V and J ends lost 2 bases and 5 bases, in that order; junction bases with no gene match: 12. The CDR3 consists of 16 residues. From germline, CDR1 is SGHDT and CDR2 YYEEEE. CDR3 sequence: CASSFWTGSIGTEAFF. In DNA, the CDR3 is TGTGCCAGCAGCTTTTGGACAGGCTCAATAGGGACTGAAGCTTTCTTT.

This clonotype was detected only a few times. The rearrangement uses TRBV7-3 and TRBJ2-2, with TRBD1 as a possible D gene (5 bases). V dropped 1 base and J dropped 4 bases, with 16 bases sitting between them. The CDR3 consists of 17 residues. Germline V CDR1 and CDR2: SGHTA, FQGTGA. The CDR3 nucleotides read TGTGCCAGCAGCTTAAACCCAGGGAAGGGGCCCACCGGGGAGCTGTTTTTT. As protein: CASSLNPGKGPTGELFF. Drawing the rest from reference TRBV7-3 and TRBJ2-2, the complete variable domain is GAGVSQTPSNKVTEKGKYVELRCDPISGHTALYWYRQSLGQGPEFLIYFQGTGAADDSGLPNDRFFAVRPEGSVSTLKIQRTERGDSAVYLCASSLNPGKGPTGELFFGEGSRLTVL.

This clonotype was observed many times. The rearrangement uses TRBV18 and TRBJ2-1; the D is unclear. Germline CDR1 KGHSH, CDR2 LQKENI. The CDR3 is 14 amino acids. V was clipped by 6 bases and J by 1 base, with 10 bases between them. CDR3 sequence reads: CASSLLGSYNEQFF. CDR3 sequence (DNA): TGTGCCAGCTCCCTACTCGGGTCCTACAATGAGCAGTTCTTC.

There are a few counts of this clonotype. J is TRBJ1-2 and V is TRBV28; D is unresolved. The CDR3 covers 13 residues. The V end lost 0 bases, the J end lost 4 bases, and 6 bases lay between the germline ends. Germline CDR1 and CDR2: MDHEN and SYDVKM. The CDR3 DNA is TGTGCCAGCAGTTTATGGGGCTCCTATGGCTACACCTTC. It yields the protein CASSLWGSYGYTF.

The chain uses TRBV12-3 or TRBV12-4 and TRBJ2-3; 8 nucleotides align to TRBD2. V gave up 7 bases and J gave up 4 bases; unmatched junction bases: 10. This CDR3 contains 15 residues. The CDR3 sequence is CASNLAGPRADTQYF. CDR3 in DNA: TGTGCCAGCAACCTAGCGGGCCCGAGGGCAGATACGCAGTATTTT.

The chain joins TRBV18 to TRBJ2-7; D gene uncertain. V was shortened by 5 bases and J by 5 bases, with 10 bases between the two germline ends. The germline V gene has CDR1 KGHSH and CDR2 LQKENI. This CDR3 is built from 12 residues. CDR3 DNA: TGTGCCAGCTCATTACACAGCAACGAGCAGTACTTC. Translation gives CASSLHSNEQYF.

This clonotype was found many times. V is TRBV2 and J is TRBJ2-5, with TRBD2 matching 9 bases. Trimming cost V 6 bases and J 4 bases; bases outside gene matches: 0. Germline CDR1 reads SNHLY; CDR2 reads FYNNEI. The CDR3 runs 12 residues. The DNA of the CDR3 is TGTGCCAGCAGACTAGCGGGAGAGACCCAGTACTTC. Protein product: CASRLAGETQYF.

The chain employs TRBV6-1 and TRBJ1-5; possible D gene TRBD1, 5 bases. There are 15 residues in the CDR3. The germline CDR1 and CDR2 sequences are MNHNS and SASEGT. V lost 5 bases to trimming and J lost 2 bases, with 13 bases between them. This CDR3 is CASSPARDRNQPQHF. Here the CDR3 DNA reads TGTGCCAGCAGTCCTGCCCGGGACCGCAATCAGCCCCAGCATTTT.

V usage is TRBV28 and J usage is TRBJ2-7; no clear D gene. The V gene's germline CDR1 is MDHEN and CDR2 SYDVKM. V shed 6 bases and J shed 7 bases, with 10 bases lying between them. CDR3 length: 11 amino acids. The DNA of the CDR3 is TGTGCCAGCAGCAACCCCTTAGAGCAGTACTTC. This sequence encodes CASSNPLEQYF.

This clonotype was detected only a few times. As DNA, the CDR3 is TGTGCCAGCAGTTTATTTGTCCGGGTGGGGGGTATCGACACTGAAGCTTTCTTT. Its translation is CASSLFVRVGGIDTEAFF. The rearrangement uses TRBV28 and TRBJ1-1, with D perhaps TRBD1 (5 bases). From germline, CDR1 is MDHEN and CDR2 SYDVKM. V was shortened by 1 base and J by 3 bases, with 21 bases between the two germline ends. The CDR3 covers 18 residues.

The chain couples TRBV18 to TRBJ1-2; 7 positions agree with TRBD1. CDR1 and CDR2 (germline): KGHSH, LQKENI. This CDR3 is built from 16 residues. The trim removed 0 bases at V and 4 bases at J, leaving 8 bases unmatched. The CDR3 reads CASSPPSTGYSYGYTF. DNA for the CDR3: TGTGCCAGCTCACCACCATCGACAGGGTACAGCTATGGCTACACCTTC.

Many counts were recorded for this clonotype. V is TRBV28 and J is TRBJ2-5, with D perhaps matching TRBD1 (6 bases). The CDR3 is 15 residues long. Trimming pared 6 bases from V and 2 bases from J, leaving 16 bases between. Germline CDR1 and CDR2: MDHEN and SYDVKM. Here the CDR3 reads CASSSTLDRQETQYF. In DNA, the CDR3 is TGTGCCAGCAGCTCTACCCTTGACAGGCAAGAGACCCAGTACTTC.

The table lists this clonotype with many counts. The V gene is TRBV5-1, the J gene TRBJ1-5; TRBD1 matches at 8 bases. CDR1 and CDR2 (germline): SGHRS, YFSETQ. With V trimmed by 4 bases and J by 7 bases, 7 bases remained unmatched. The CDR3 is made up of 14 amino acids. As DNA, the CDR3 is TGCGCCAGCAGCCCCCAGGGGGCTGGGCAGCCCCAGCATTTT. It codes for CASSPQGAGQPQHF.

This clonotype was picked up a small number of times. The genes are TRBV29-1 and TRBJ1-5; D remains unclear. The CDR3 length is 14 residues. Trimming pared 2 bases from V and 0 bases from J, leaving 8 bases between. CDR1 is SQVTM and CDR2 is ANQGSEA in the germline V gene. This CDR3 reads CSVEFPGSNQPQHF. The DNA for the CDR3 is TGCAGCGTTGAATTTCCAGGTAGCAATCAGCCCCAGCATTTT.

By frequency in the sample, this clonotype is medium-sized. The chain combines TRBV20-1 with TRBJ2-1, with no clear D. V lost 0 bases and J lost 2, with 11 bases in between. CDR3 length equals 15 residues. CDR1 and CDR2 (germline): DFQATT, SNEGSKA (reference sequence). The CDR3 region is CSARDRVAPYNEQFF. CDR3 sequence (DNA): TGCAGTGCTAGAGATCGGGTGGCTCCCTACAATGAGCAGTTCTTC.

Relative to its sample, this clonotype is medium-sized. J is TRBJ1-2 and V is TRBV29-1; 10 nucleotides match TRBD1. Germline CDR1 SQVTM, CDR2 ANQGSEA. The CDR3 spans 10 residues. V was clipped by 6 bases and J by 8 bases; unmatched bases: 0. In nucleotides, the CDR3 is TGCAGCGTGACAGGGGGCGGCTACACCTTC. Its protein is CSVTGGGYTF.